This passage covers 16 T cell receptor beta chains from one sample sequenced in a study of T cells expressing NK-cell markers. TCRdb reanalyzed the 5' RACE reads and collapses them to one entry per CDR3 protein, without DNA. Its listing shows 440,000 or so distinct CDR3 sequences. The sequenced material came from blood T cells: a sorted CD56 or NKG2C T cell subset, CD4+ or CD8+ T cells, or bulk PBMC T cells (not recorded which). Source of these receptors: a woman between 18 and 70 years old in good health.

The chain employs TRBV20-1 and TRBJ2-7; the D call from TCRdb, TRBD2, cannot be confirmed without DNA. The CDR3 length is 18 residues. From germline, CDR1 is DFQATT and CDR2 SNEGSKA (reference sequence). The CDR3 region is CSARDRTSGPLSSYEQYF.

The chain employs TRBV7-2 and TRBJ2-3; the D gene TCRdb calls, TRBD2, cannot be checked with no DNA. The CDR3 runs 14 residues. The germline V gene encodes CDR1 SGHTA and CDR2 FQGNSA. The CDR3 sequence: CASSSFGPSDTQYF.

The rearrangement joins TRBV27 to TRBJ2-5; TCRdb reports TRBD2, a call that lacks DNA to check it against. This CDR3 comprises 16 residues. Germline-derived CDR1 and CDR2 are MNHEY and SMNVEV (reference sequence). The CDR3 is CASRGETSGSPQTQYF.

The chain couples TRBV6-5 to TRBJ1-1; checking the TCRdb D call of TRBD1 is not possible without DNA. Per germline, CDR1 MNHEY and CDR2 SVGAGI. CDR3 length: 15 residues. CDR3: CASSYSGTGNTEAFF.

The chain uses TRBV9 and TRBJ2-5; TCRdb designates TRBD1, a call that cannot be tested without DNA. The germline V gene encodes CDR1 SGDLS and CDR2 YYNGEE. The CDR3 has 15 residues. CDR3 amino acids: CASSPGGHPQETQYF. Variable domain in full (rest from reference TRBV9 and TRBJ2-5): DSGVTQTPKHLITATGQRVTLRCSPRSGDLSVYWYQQSLDQGLQFLIQYYNGEERAKGNILERFSAQQFPDLHSELNLSSLELGDSALYFCASSPGGHPQETQYFGPGTRLLVL.

This rearrangement joins TRBV24-1 to TRBJ2-3; TCRdb reports TRBD1, a call that lacks DNA to check it against. In germline, CDR1 is KGHDR, CDR2 SFDVKD. There are 13 residues in the CDR3. The CDR3 spells CATSDRTGDTQYF.

This chain joins TRBV5-1 and TRBJ2-3; absent DNA, TCRdb's TRBD1 call cannot be checked. CDR1 and CDR2 from the germline V gene are SGHRS and YFSETQ. This CDR3 is built from 16 residues. CDR3 protein: CASSLGGGARTDTQYF.

The rearrangement uses TRBV5-1 and TRBJ2-4; the D gene TCRdb calls, TRBD1, cannot be checked with no DNA. Germline V lookup: CDR1 SGHRS, CDR2 YFSETQ. CDR3 length: 13 residues. CDR3 protein: CASRGGQGNIQYF.

The chain has TRBV4-1 and TRBJ2-1. CDR1 is MGHRA, CDR2 YSYEKL, per germline. The CDR3 is 13 residues long. The CDR3 loop reads CASSHRTSGEQFF.

The chain joins TRBV12-3 or TRBV12-4 to TRBJ2-7; TCRdb names TRBD1, which stays unverified in the absence of DNA. CDR3 length: 16 residues. The CDR3 loop is CASSFPSGGAQYEQYF.

The rearrangement links TRBV6-2 or TRBV6-3 to TRBJ2-5; the D call from TCRdb, TRBD1, cannot be confirmed without DNA. CDR1 is MNHEY, CDR2 SVGEGT, per germline. This CDR3 has 14 amino acids. This chain's CDR3 is CASSPGNRQETQYF.

V usage is TRBV5-1 and J usage is TRBJ2-5; TCRdb selects TRBD2, and the lack of DNA leaves this call unchecked. The CDR3 spans 15 residues. The V gene's germline CDR1 is SGHRS and CDR2 YFSETQ. CDR3 sequence: CASSRGLAGEETQYF.

This chain links TRBV7-2 with TRBJ2-5; TCRdb reports TRBD1, a call that lacks DNA to check it against. The CDR3 contains 17 residues. Germline assignment: CDR1 SGHTA and CDR2 FQGNSA. The CDR3 spells CASSLGVGRPVQETQYF. The full variable domain, its missing parts supplied by reference TRBV7-2 and TRBJ2-5, is GAGVSQSPSNKVTEKGKDVELRCDPISGHTALYWYRQSLGQGLEFLIYFQGNSAPDKSGLPSDRFSAERTGGSVSTLTIQRTQQEDSAVYLCASSLGVGRPVQETQYFGPGTRLLVL.

The chain links TRBV7-2 to TRBJ2-1. Germline CDR1 reads SGHTA; CDR2 reads FQGNSA. CDR3 length equals 15 residues. CDR3 loop: CASSLSVGRPNEQFF.

The rearrangement uses TRBV11-1 and TRBJ1-2. The CDR3 totals 14 residues. Germline CDR1 reads SGHAT; CDR2 reads FQDESV (reference sequence). The CDR3 is CASSLDDKSLGYTF. Combining the CDR3 with reference TRBV11-1 and TRBJ1-2 gives the whole variable domain EAEVAQSPRYKITEKSQAVAFWCDPISGHATLYWYRQILGQGPELLVQFQDESVVDDSQLPKDRFSAERLKGVDSTLKIQPAELGDSAMYLCASSLDDKSLGYTFGSGTRLTVV.

The rearrangement links TRBV19 to TRBJ2-1. Per germline, CDR1 LNHDA and CDR2 SQIVND (reference sequence). CDR3 length equals 14 residues. CDR3 region: CASGTGSSYNEQFF. The variable domain in full, completed from reference TRBV19 and TRBJ2-1, reads DGGITQSPKYLFRKEGQNVTLSCEQNLNHDAMYWYRQDPGQGLRLIYYSQIVNDFQKGDIAEGYSVSREKKESFPLTVTSAQKNPTAFYLCASGTGSSYNEQFFGPGTRLTVL.